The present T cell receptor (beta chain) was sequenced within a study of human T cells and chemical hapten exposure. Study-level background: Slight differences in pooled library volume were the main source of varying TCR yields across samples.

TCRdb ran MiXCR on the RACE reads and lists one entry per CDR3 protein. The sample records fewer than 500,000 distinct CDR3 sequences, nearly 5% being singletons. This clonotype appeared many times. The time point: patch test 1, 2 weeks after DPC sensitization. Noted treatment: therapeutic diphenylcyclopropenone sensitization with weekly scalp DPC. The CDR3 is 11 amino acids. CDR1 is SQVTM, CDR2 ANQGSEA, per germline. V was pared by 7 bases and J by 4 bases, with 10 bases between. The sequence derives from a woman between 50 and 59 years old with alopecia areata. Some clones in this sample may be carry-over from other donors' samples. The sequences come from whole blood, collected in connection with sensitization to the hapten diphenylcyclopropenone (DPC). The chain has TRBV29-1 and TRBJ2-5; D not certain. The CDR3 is CSAVGRETQYF. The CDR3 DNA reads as TGCAGCGCGGTAGGGCGAGAGACCCAGTACTTC. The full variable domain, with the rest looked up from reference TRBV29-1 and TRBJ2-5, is SAVISQKPSRDICQRGTSLTIQCQVDSQVTMMFWYRQQPGQSLTLIATANQGSEATYESGFVIDKFPISRPNLTFSTLTVSNMSPEDSSIYLCSAVGRETQYFGPGTRLLVL.